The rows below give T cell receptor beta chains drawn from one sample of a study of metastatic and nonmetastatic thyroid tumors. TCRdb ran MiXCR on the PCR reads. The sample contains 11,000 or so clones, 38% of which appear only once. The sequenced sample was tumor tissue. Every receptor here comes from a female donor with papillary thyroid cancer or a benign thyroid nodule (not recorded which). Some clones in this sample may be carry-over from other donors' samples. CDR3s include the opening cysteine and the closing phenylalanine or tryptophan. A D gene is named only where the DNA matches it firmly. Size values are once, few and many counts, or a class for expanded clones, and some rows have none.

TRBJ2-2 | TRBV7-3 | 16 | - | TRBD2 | TGTGCCAGCAGCTTACTAGCGGGAGAGGGCACCGGGGAGCTGTTTTTT | CASSLLAGEGTGELFF
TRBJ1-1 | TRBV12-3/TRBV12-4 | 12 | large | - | TGTGCCAGTACTAGATGGTTGACTGAAGCTTTCTTT | CASTRWLTEAFF
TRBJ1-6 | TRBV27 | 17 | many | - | TGTGCCAGCAGTTTCACGGGGGGCCGATGGTATAATTCACCCCTCCACTTT | CASSFTGGRWYNSPLHF
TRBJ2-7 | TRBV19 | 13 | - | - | TGTGCCAGTAGTCCATCGGCACTGCGCGAGCAGTACTTC | CASSPSALREQYF
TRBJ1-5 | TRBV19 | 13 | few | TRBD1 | TGTGCCAGTAGCGGGACAGGGAATCAGCCCCAGCATTTT | CASSGTGNQPQHF
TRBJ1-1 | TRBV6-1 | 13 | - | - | TGTGCCAGCCGTAGTAATACAGGGAACGAAGCTTTCTTT | CASRSNTGNEAFF
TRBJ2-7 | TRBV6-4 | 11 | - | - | TGTGCCAGCAATTTGGAATACGAGCAGTACTTC | CASNLEYEQYF
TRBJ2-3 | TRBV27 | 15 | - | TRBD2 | TGTGCCAGCAGTCCTGGGACTAGCGGGGGGGATACGCAGTATTTT | CASSPGTSGGDTQYF
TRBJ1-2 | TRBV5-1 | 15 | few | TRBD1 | TGCGCCAGCAGCACGACGACCACAGGGGTACGTGGCTACACCTTC | CASSTTTTGVRGYTF
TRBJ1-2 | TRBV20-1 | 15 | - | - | TGCAGTGCTAGTGGGTTTACAGGGTCGGACTATGGCTACACCTTC | CSASGFTGSDYGYTF
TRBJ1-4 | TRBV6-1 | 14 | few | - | TGTGCCAGCAGTGGCCTCTTGGGAGAAGAAAAACTGTTTTTT | CASSGLLGEEKLFF
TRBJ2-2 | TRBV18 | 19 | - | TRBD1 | TGTGCCAGCTCACCGAGGGACAGGGGGTCCAGTGCAGACACCGGGGAGCTGTTTTTT | CASSPRDRGSSADTGELFF
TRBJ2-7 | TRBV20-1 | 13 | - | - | TGCAGTGCTCGCGATCTTCAGGGCCACGAGCAGTACTTC | CSARDLQGHEQYF
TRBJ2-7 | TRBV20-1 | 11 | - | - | TGCAGTGCTAGGTGGGGAAGCGAGCAGTACTTC | CSARWGSEQYF
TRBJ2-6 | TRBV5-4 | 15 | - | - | TGTGCCAGCAGCTTTAAGGGTTCTGGGGCCAACGTCCTGACTTTC | CASSFKGSGANVLTF
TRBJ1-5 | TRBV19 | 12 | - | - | TGTGCCAGTAGTAGCCGGAATCAGCCCCAGCATTTT | CASSSRNQPQHF
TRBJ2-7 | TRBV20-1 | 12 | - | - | TGCAGTGCTAGAGGGCAGTTCTACGAGCAGTACTTC | CSARGQFYEQYF
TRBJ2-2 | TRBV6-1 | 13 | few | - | TGTGCCAGCAGCCGGGGGTACACCGGGGAGCTGTTTTTT | CASSRGYTGELFF
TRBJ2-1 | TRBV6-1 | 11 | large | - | TGTGCCAGCAGGGCGGGGAATGAGCAGTTCTTC | CASRAGNEQFF
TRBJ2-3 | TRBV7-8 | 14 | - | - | TGTGCCAGCAACTTAGCGCGGTCGGGGGATACGCAGTATTTT | CASNLARSGDTQYF
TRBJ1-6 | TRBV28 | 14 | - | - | TGTGCCAGCACCCAGTCGGGGAGGAATTCACCCCTCCACTTT | CASTQSGRNSPLHF
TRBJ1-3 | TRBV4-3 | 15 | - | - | TGCGCCAGCAGCTCCGGGACCTCCTCTGGAGACACCATATATTTT | CASSSGTSSGDTIYF
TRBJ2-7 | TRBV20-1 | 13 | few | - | TGCAGTGCTAGAGATCCGCATGACCTCGGGCAGTACTTC | CSARDPHDLGQYF
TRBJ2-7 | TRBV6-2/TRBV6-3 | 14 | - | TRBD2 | TGTGCCAGCAGTCGACTAGCGGGGAAGGGGGAGCAGTACTTC | CASSRLAGKGEQYF
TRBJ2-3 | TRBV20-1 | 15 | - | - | TGCAGTGCTAGAGATTGGAGCCCCATCACAGATACGCAGTATTTT | CSARDWSPITDTQYF
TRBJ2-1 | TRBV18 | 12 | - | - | TGTGCCAGCTCACCCGCGGTGGGCGAGCAGTTCTTC | CASSPAVGEQFF
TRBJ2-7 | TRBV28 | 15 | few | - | TGTGCCAGTTCCCGAGGCAGGGGATCCCTTGGCGAGCAGTACTTC | CASSRGRGSLGEQYF
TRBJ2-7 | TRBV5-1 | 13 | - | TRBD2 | TGCGCCAGCAGCCCCGGGGGGTCCTACGAGCAGTACTTC | CASSPGGSYEQYF
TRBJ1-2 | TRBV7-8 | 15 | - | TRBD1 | TGTGCCAGCAGCCCGAGGACAGGGGTGAATTATGGCTACACCTTC | CASSPRTGVNYGYTF
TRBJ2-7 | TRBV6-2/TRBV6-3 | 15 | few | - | TGTGCCAGCAGTTACTCGAAGCAGGGCTCCCGCGAGCAGTACTTC | CASSYSKQGSREQYF
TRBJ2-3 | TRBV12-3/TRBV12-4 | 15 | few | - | TGTGCCAGCAGTTTGATGGGGGGGCAGGGAGATACGCAGTATTTT | CASSLMGGQGDTQYF
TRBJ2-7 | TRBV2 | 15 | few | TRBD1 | TGTGCCAGCAGCACCCGGGGACAGGGGGCCTACGAGCAGTACTTC | CASSTRGQGAYEQYF
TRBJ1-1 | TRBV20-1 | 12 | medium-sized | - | TGCAGTGTTATGAGGGAGTACACTGAAGCTTTCTTT | CSVMREYTEAFF
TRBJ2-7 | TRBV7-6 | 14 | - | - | TGTGCCAGCAGAAAAGACAGTACCACCTACGAGCAGTACTTC | CASRKDSTTYEQYF